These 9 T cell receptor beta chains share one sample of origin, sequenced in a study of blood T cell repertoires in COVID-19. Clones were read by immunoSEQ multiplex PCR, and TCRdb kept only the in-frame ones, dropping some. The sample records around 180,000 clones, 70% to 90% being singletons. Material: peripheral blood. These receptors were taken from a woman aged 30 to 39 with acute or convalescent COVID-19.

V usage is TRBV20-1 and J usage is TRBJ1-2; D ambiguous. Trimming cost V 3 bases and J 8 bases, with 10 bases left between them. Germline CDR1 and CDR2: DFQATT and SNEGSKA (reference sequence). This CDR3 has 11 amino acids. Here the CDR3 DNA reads TGCAGTGCTAGGGGCGGGTACGGCTACACCTTC. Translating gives CSARGGYGYTF.

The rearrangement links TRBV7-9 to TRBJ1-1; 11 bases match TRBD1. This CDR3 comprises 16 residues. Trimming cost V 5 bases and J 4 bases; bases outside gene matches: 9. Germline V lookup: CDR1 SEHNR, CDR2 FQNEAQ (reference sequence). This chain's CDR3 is CASSRNPGTGGTEAFF. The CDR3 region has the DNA TGTGCCAGCAGCCGAAACCCCGGGACAGGGGGCACTGAAGCTTTCTTT.

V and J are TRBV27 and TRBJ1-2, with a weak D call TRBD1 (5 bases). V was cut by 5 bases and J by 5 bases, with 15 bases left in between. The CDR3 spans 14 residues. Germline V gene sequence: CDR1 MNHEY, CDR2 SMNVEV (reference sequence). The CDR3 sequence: CASSLARGGYGYTF. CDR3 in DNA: TGTGCCAGCAGTCTTGCAAGGGGAGGGTATGGCTACACCTTC.

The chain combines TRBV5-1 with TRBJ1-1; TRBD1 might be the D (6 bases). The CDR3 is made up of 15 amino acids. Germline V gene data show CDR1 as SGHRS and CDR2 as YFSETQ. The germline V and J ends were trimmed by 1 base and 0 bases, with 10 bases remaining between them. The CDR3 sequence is CASSLQGNMNTEAFF. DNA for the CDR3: TGCGCCAGCAGCTTGCAGGGGAACATGAACACTGAAGCTTTCTTT.

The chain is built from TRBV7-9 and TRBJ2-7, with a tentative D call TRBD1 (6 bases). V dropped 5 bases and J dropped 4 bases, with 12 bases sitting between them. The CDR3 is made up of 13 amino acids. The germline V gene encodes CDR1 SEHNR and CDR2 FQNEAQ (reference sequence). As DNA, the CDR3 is TGTGCCAGCAGCCCCCCCAGGGGATACGAGCAGTACTTC. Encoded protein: CASSPPRGYEQYF.

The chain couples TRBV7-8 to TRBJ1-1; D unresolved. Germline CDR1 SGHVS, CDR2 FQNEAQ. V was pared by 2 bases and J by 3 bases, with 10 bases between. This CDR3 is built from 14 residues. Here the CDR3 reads CASSLPEEDTEAFF. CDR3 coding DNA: TGTGCCAGCAGCTTACCCGAGGAGGACACTGAAGCTTTCTTT.

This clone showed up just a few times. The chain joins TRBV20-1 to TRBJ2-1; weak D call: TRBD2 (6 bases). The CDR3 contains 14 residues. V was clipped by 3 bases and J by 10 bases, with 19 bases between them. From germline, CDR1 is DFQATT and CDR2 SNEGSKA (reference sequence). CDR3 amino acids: CSASFQGPAGEQFF. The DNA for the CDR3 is TGCAGTGCTAGTTTTCAAGGTCCCGCGGGGGAGCAGTTCTTC.

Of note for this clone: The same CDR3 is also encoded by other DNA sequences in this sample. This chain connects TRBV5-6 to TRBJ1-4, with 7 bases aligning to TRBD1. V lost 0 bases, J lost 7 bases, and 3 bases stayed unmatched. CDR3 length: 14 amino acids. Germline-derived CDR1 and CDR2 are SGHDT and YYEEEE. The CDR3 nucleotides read TGTGCCAGCAGCTTGGCAGGGGGAGGTGAAAAACTGTTTTTT. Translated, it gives CASSLAGGGEKLFF. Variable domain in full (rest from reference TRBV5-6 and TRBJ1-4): DAGVTQSPTHLIKTRGQQVTLRCSPKSGHDTVSWYQQALGQGPQFIFQYYEEEERQRGNFPDRFSGHQFPNYSSELNVNALLLGDSALYLCASSLAGGGEKLFFGSGTQLSVL.

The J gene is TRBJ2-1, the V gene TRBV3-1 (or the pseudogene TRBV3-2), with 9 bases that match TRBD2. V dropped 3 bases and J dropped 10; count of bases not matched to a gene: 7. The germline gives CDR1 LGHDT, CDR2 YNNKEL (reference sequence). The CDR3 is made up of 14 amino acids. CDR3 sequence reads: CASSHSGRGEEQFF. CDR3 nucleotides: TGTGCCAGCAGCCATAGCGGGAGAGGGGAAGAGCAGTTCTTC.